The 20 T cell receptor beta chains given below trace back to one sample, sequenced in a study of graft-versus-host responses after intestinal transplantation. The antigens of these receptors remain unknown. Sequenced by immunoSEQ multiplex PCR; TCRdb stores in-frame clones only, minus some. Among 100,000 to 140,000 clones listed, about 87% were seen once. The sample here was unstimulated CD4+ T cells sorted from spleen or lymph node cells, taken before transplant. Every receptor here comes from a human donor who was the organ donor for an intestinal transplant.

The gene calls are TRBV6-1 and TRBJ2-1, with unresolved D. With 6 bases removed from V and 6 bases from J, the gap between germline ends came to 12 bases. The CDR3 sequence is 13 residues long. Germline CDR1 is MNHNS and CDR2 is SASEGT. The CDR3 loop reads CASRGLLVNEQFF. The CDR3, as DNA: TGTGCCAGCAGAGGCCTACTCGTCAATGAGCAGTTCTTC.

V usage is TRBV2 and J usage is TRBJ1-6, with D possibly matching TRBD1 (6 bases). There are 15 residues in the CDR3. CDR1 is SNHLY, CDR2 FYNNEI, per germline. V shed 6 bases and J shed 5 bases, with 14 bases lying between them. The CDR3, as DNA: TGTGCCAGCAGAGGCCCAGGGGCGGATAATTCACCCCTCCACTTT. Its protein is CASRGPGADNSPLHF.

CDR3 residues: CASSNPAQGTDTQYF. The CDR3 bases are TGTGCCAGCAGCAATCCCGCCCAGGGCACAGATACGCAGTATTTT. V and J are TRBV6-5 and TRBJ2-3; unclear D gene. Germline V CDR1 and CDR2: MNHEY, SVGAGI. This CDR3 comprises 15 residues. V was trimmed by 6 bases and J by 1 base, leaving 14 bases between them.

The genes are TRBV2 and TRBJ1-2; D may be TRBD1 (5 bases). There are 14 residues in the CDR3. V shed 3 bases and J shed 7 bases, with 15 bases lying between them. Germline V gene lookup returns CDR1 SNHLY and CDR2 FYNNEI. This CDR3 reads CASSDRGFGVGYTF. As DNA, the CDR3 is TGTGCCAGCAGTGATCGGGGCTTCGGGGTTGGCTACACCTTC.

The chain recombines TRBV21-1 with TRBJ1-3. TRBV21-1 is classified as a pseudogene. This CDR3 has 14 amino acids. For the CDR3, the DNA is TGTGCCAGCAATCAAGGAGAACCTGGAAACACCATATATTTT. It specifies CASNQGEPGNTIYF.

The rearrangement joins TRBV5-4 to TRBJ2-3; 8 bases match TRBD1. There are 14 residues in the CDR3. J lost 4 bases, V lost 4 bases, and 5 bases had no gene match. Germline V gene lookup returns CDR1 SGHNT and CDR2 YYREEE (reference sequence). For the CDR3, the DNA is TGTGCCAGCAGCCCCGGGACAGGATCAGATACGCAGTATTTT. Its protein product is CASSPGTGSDTQYF. Combining the CDR3 with reference TRBV5-4 and TRBJ2-3 gives the whole variable domain ETGVTQSPTHLIKTRGQQVTLRCSSQSGHNTVSWYQQALGQGPQFIFQYYREEENGRGNFPPRFSGLQFPNYSSELNVNALELDDSALYLCASSPGTGSDTQYFGPGTRLTVL.

The chain employs TRBV7-2 and TRBJ2-7; D remains ambiguous. This CDR3 region has 13 residues. Germline V lookup: CDR1 SGHTA, CDR2 FQGNSA. V shed 1 base and J shed 3 bases, with 7 bases lying between them. The CDR3, as DNA: TGTGCCAGCAGCTTAGGACGGAACTACGAGCAGTACTTC. It is translated as CASSLGRNYEQYF.

The chain carries TRBV2 and TRBJ1-1, with no clear D. There are 12 residues in the CDR3. V dropped 1 base and J dropped 4 bases, with 4 bases sitting between them. Germline CDR1 and CDR2: SNHLY and FYNNEI. CDR3 bases: TGTGCCAGCAGTGAAGGGAGCACTGAAGCTTTCTTT. This encodes CASSEGSTEAFF.

This clone was seen a few times. The V gene is TRBV11-3, the J gene TRBJ2-7; TRBD1 is a possible D gene (6 bases). This CDR3 has 13 amino acids. Germline-derived CDR1 and CDR2 are SGHNT and YENEEA. V dropped 2 bases and J dropped 3 bases, with 8 bases sitting between them. The DNA for the CDR3 is TGTGCCAGCAGCTTACAGGGGAACTACGAGCAGTACTTC. As protein: CASSLQGNYEQYF.

The chain uses TRBV6-1 and TRBJ1-6; D is perhaps TRBD1 (6 bases). The germline V and J ends were trimmed by 6 bases and 9 bases, with 18 bases remaining between them. Germline CDR1 MNHNS, CDR2 SASEGT. This CDR3 has 15 amino acids. The CDR3 here is CASSLTGILTSPLHF. The CDR3 DNA follows: TGTGCCAGCAGCCTTACAGGGATACTGACTTCACCCCTCCACTTT.

The V and J genes are TRBV6-1 and TRBJ2-3; D is possibly TRBD2 (6 bases). The V and J ends lost 11 bases and 4 bases respectively, with 16 bases between them. CDR3 length equals 13 residues. CDR1 and CDR2 from the germline V gene are MNHNS and SASEGT. This chain's CDR3 is CAVESGEADTQYF. The CDR3 DNA is TGTGCCGTAGAGTCGGGGGAGGCAGATACGCAGTATTTT.

The genes are TRBV9 and TRBJ2-1; 7 positions agree with TRBD1. CDR3 length: 16 residues. Trimming cost V 3 bases and J 4 bases; bases outside gene matches: 10. Germline assignment: CDR1 SGDLS and CDR2 YYNGEE. Here the CDR3 reads CASSARDSFYYNEQFF. The CDR3 DNA follows: TGTGCCAGCAGCGCCCGGGACAGCTTTTATTACAATGAGCAGTTCTTC.

The rearrangement links TRBV9 to TRBJ2-7; TRBD1 agrees at 10 bases. The CDR3 spans 15 residues. Germline values: CDR1 SGDLS, CDR2 YYNGEE. V dropped 3 bases and J dropped 4; count of bases not matched to a gene: 7. CDR3 bases: TGTGCCAGCAGCGGCCCCGGGACAGGGGTATACGAGCAGTACTTC. Amino acid sequence: CASSGPGTGVYEQYF.

Comments on this clone: Other nucleotide sequences from this sample produce the same CDR3. The chain recombines TRBV7-2 with TRBJ1-4; perhaps TRBD1 as D (5 bases). V lost 3 bases, J lost 2 bases, and 10 bases lay in between. The CDR3 contains 15 residues. CDR1 and CDR2 from the germline V gene are SGHTA and FQGNSA. The CDR3 sequence is CASSFQGLTNEKLFF. The CDR3 nucleotides are TGTGCCAGCAGCTTCCAGGGCCTGACTAATGAAAAACTGTTTTTT.

This chain joins TRBV25-1 and TRBJ2-1, with D possibly TRBD2 on 6 matching bases. Germline V gene sequence: CDR1 MGHDK, CDR2 SYGVNS. The CDR3 contains 14 residues. V was shortened by 1 base and J by 6 bases, with 10 bases between the two germline ends. CDR3 nucleotides: TGTGCCAGCAGTGAATGGTTGGGGGGCAATGAGCAGTTCTTC. Protein sequence: CASSEWLGGNEQFF.

This clone was seen a few times. The chain carries TRBV6-1 and TRBJ1-3; 8 bases match TRBD1. Germline CDR1 is MNHNS and CDR2 is SASEGT. V shed 2 bases and J 5 bases; nucleotides not matched to a gene: 5. The CDR3 has 15 amino acids. CDR3 DNA sequence: TGTGCCAGCAGTGAAATGCAGGGGGCAAGAAACACCATATATTTT. Translating it yields CASSEMQGARNTIYF.

There are a few counts of this clone. J is TRBJ1-5 and V is TRBV7-6, with a possible D match to TRBD1 (5 bases). The ends were cut back, 1 base at V and 3 bases at J, with 10 bases in the middle. Germline V lookup: CDR1 SGHVS, CDR2 FNYEAQ. The CDR3 is 15 residues long. CDR3 sequence reads: CASSLVGGPNQPQHF. The CDR3 bases are TGTGCCAGCAGCTTAGTTGGGGGACCCAATCAGCCCCAGCATTTT.

The rearrangement uses TRBV19 and TRBJ1-1; perhaps TRBD1 as D (6 bases). V lost 5 bases, J lost 0 bases, and 7 bases lay in between. The CDR3 contains 13 residues. The germline CDR1 and CDR2 sequences are LNHDA and SQIVND (reference sequence). The CDR3 DNA reads as TGTGCCAGTAGTCGGACAGTGAACACTGAAGCTTTCTTT. This gives the protein CASSRTVNTEAFF.

This clone was seen only once. V usage is TRBV5-1 and J usage is TRBJ2-5; D uncertain. Germline-derived CDR1 and CDR2 are SGHRS and YFSETQ. Trimming stripped 2 bases from V and 1 base from J, with 9 bases between. The CDR3 has 14 residues. CDR3: CASSFGPSQETQYF. CDR3 sequence (DNA): TGCGCCAGCAGCTTTGGACCGAGCCAAGAGACCCAGTACTTC.

V usage is TRBV5-1 and J usage is TRBJ2-1; D is unclear. The CDR3 consists of 12 residues. With 4 bases removed from V and 4 bases from J, the gap between germline ends came to 6 bases. The germline gives CDR1 SGHRS, CDR2 YFSETQ. The chain's CDR3 is CASSQFYNEQFF. The CDR3 nucleotides are TGCGCCAGCAGCCAGTTTTACAATGAGCAGTTCTTC.